A single sample is the source of the 23 T cell receptor beta chains below, sequenced in a study of Ad26.COV2.S vaccination and SARS-CoV-2 variants. Treatment given: 15 to 20 received Ad26.COV2.S at low or high dose, single or two shots; 5 received placebo; per-sample allocation not given. Following the first vaccine or placebo injection, samples were taken on day 63. TCRdb's table, derived via immunoSEQ multiplex PCR, lists solely in-frame clones and lacks some. Among some 290,000 clones listed, around 81% were seen once. Sequenced material: peripheral blood, taken in a trial of Ad26.COV2.S vaccine versus placebo. Receptors were obtained from a person between 18 and 65 years old who received the Ad26.COV2.S COVID-19 vaccine or a placebo.

Concerning this clone: This sample includes further DNA sequences coding for the same CDR3. The V and J genes are TRBV7-2 and TRBJ1-2, with TRBD1 matching 7 bases. J lost 2 bases, V lost 5 bases, and 2 bases had no gene match. This CDR3 contains 13 residues. Germline-derived CDR1 and CDR2 are SGHTA and FQGNSA. CDR3 DNA: TGTGCCAGCAGCAGGGACAGAAACTATGGCTACACCTTC. Amino acids: CASSRDRNYGYTF.

The chain uses TRBV3-1 (or the pseudogene TRBV3-2) and TRBJ2-3, with D possibly being TRBD2 (5 bases). The length of the CDR3 is 15 residues. The V gene's germline CDR1 is LGHDT and CDR2 YNNKEL (reference sequence). With 0 bases removed from V and 6 bases from J, the gap between germline ends came to 13 bases. DNA of the CDR3: TGTGCCAGCAGCCAAGATCCCCTAGCAACGGATACGCAGTATTTT. It translates to CASSQDPLATDTQYF.

The chain recombines TRBV21-1 with TRBJ1-6. TRBV21-1 is noted as a pseudogene. This CDR3 contains 19 residues. In nucleotides, the CDR3 is TGTGCCAGCAGCAAAGGTATTGGGGACCGCAGCTCCTATAATTCACCCCTCCACTTT. It is translated as CASSKGIGDRSSYNSPLHF.

This chain connects TRBV3-1 (or the pseudogene TRBV3-2) to TRBJ2-5; 9 bases align to TRBD2. CDR3 length equals 15 residues. Germline V gene data show CDR1 as LGHDT and CDR2 as YNNKEL (reference sequence). V gave up 3 bases and J gave up 5 bases; unmatched junction bases: 7. CDR3 coding DNA: TGTGCCAGCAGCCATTTCGGTAGCGGGGGTGAGACCCAGTACTTC. Its protein product is CASSHFGSGGETQYF.

The V gene is TRBV7-2, the J gene TRBJ1-1; no clear D gene. The CDR3 consists of 13 residues. Trimming cost V 1 base and J 8 bases, with 11 bases left between them. Germline CDR1 reads SGHTA; CDR2 reads FQGNSA. The CDR3 nucleotides read TGTGCCAGCAGCTTAGACGGCAGAACCGAAGCTTTCTTT. Translating gives CASSLDGRTEAFF.

This chain connects TRBV2 to TRBJ2-3; 14 bases line up with TRBD2. This CDR3 is built from 14 residues. The V gene end was trimmed by 10 bases and the J gene end by 1 base; junction bases not matched to a gene: 1. Germline-derived CDR1 and CDR2 are SNHLY and FYNNEI. CDR3 sequence: CATGLAGGTDTQYF. In DNA form, the CDR3 reads TGTGCCACGGGACTAGCGGGGGGCACAGATACGCAGTATTTT.

Comment on this clone: This may be a read error, as it is one base from a much larger clone. The V gene is TRBV13, the J gene TRBJ1-1; D not resolved. Deletions cut 5 bases from V and 1 base from J, with 5 bases between. Germline V gene data show CDR1 as PRHDT and CDR2 as FYEKMQ (reference sequence). The CDR3 runs to 12 residues. CDR3: CASSHRNTEAFF. The CDR3 DNA follows: TGTGCCAGCAGCCACAGGAACACTGAAGCTTTCTTT.

At least ten counts were recorded for this clone. This chain joins TRBV9 and TRBJ1-6; D is unresolved. Trimming stripped 4 bases from V and 8 bases from J, with 13 bases between. CDR1 is SGDLS and CDR2 is YYNGEE in the germline V gene. CDR3 size: 14 residues. The CDR3 sequence: CASSSNLGDSPLHF. CDR3 nucleotide sequence: TGTGCCAGCAGCTCTAATCTCGGGGATTCACCCCTCCACTTT.

This clone was seen more than once but under ten times. The chain's CDR3 is CASNGGLAAATGELFF. The DNA of the CDR3 is TGTGCCAGTAATGGGGGACTCGCAGCGGCCACCGGGGAGCTGTTTTTT. The chain has TRBV9 and TRBJ2-2, with D possibly TRBD2 on 6 matching bases. V lost 8 bases and J 4 bases, leaving 21 bases between the germline ends. The CDR3 loop spans 16 amino acids. The germline V gene has CDR1 SGDLS and CDR2 YYNGEE.

Regarding this clone: The germline gene is not matched at one end of the junction; a read error may be the cause. The chain has TRBV10-3 and TRBJ1-2, with TRBD1 matching 7 bases. Germline loops: CDR1 ENHRY, CDR2 SYGVKD. There are 16 residues in the CDR3. In DNA, the CDR3 is TGTACCATCAGTGACTACCAAAGACAGGGAGTCGTTGGCTACACCTTC. It translates to CTISDYQRQGVVGYTF.

V and J are TRBV2 and TRBJ2-2; TRBD1 matches 7 bases. Germline V gene data show CDR1 as SNHLY and CDR2 as FYNNEI. The CDR3 covers 14 residues. The trim removed 8 bases at V and 5 bases at J, leaving 8 bases unmatched. CDR3 DNA sequence: TGTGCCAGCCAGGAAGGGGGCAGGACCGGGGAGCTGTTTTTT. It specifies CASQEGGRTGELFF.

This clone came up a few times. The germline gene is not matched at one end of the junction; a read error may be the cause. The rearrangement joins TRBV3-1 (or the pseudogene TRBV3-2) to TRBJ1-6; D perhaps matches TRBD1 (6 bases). CDR1 and CDR2 (germline): LGHDT, YNNKEL (reference sequence). CDR3 length: 9 residues. The CDR3 loop reads CASSLPTGF. The CDR3 DNA is TGTGCCAGCAGCCTACCAACAGGGTTC.

The J gene is TRBJ2-2, the V gene TRBV6-4; no clear D gene. CDR3 length: 14 residues. Deletions cut 6 bases from V and 0 bases from J, with 8 bases between. Germline V CDR1 and CDR2: MRHNA, SNTAGT. CDR3 bases: TGTGCCAGCAGCAGGTACTCGAACACCGGGGAGCTGTTTTTT. It is translated as CASSRYSNTGELFF.

This chain connects TRBV7-6 to TRBJ2-5; 13 bases line up with TRBD2. Per the germline V gene, CDR1 is SGHVS and CDR2 is FNYEAQ. Germline trimming cut 5 bases from V and 5 bases from J; bases unmatched to any gene: 14. This CDR3 has 18 amino acids. The chain's CDR3 is CASSPQKLAGGRMETQYF. CDR3 sequence (DNA): TGTGCCAGCAGCCCGCAAAAACTAGCGGGGGGGCGGATGGAGACCCAGTACTTC.

The CDR3 spells CASSFRDTGYTF. The CDR3 nucleotides read TGTGCCAGCAGCTTCCGGGACACTGGCTACACCTTC. The J gene is TRBJ1-2, the V gene TRBV7-9; TRBD1 might be the D (6 bases). CDR3 length: 12 residues. Per the germline V gene, CDR1 is SEHNR and CDR2 is FQNEAQ (reference sequence). V shed 3 bases and J shed 7 bases, with 9 bases lying between them.

This clone was seen many times. The chain links TRBV4-1 to TRBJ1-2, with 9 bases fitting TRBD1. The trim removed 2 bases at V and 6 bases at J, leaving 10 bases unmatched. From germline, CDR1 is MGHRA and CDR2 YSYEKL. The CDR3 has 16 residues. The CDR3 nucleotides are TGCGCCAGCAGCCAACCCGGGACAGGGAAAAGCCATGGCTACACCTTC. It codes for CASSQPGTGKSHGYTF.

V is TRBV6-5 and J is TRBJ1-1; 7 bases are shared with TRBD1. The CDR3 totals 14 residues. Per the germline V gene, CDR1 is MNHEY and CDR2 is SVGAGI. After removal of 6 bases from V and 0 bases from J, the junction contained 4 bases not matched to a gene. The CDR3 DNA follows: TGTGCCAGCAGCCGCGACAGGGTGAACACTGAAGCTTTCTTT. Translation: CASSRDRVNTEAFF.

This chain links TRBV7-2 with TRBJ1-2; a possible D gene is TRBD1 (6 bases). The CDR3 has 13 amino acids. CDR1 and CDR2 (germline): SGHTA, FQGNSA. Trimming shortened V by 4 bases and J by 5 bases, and 11 bases separated the two germline ends. CDR3 nucleotides: TGTGCCAGCAGCTCACAGGGATATTATGGCTACACCTTC. Amino acids: CASSSQGYYGYTF.

This chain joins TRBV7-2 and TRBJ1-3, with D possibly TRBD1 on 6 matching bases. Germline V lookup: CDR1 SGHTA, CDR2 FQGNSA. Trimming removed 2 bases at V and 4 bases at J, with 15 bases between. The CDR3 sequence is 16 residues long. The chain's CDR3 is CASSLNVRGSGNTIYF. The DNA for the CDR3 is TGTGCCAGCAGCTTAAATGTCAGGGGCAGCGGAAACACCATATATTTT. Full variable domain (outside the CDR3, taken from reference TRBV7-2 and TRBJ1-3): GAGVSQSPSNKVTEKGKDVELRCDPISGHTALYWYRQSLGQGLEFLIYFQGNSAPDKSGLPSDRFSAERTGGSVSTLTIQRTQQEDSAVYLCASSLNVRGSGNTIYFGEGSWLTVV.

The chain is built from TRBV7-2 and TRBJ2-3; TRBD2 matches at 9 bases. V shed 2 bases, J shed 3 bases, and the junction held 3 bases outside the gene matches. Germline CDR1 and CDR2: SGHTA and FQGNSA. The CDR3 loop spans 15 amino acids. The CDR3 DNA is TGTGCCAGCAGCTTAATGGGACTAGCAACAGATACGCAGTATTTT. Protein: CASSLMGLATDTQYF.

The chain recombines TRBV5-1 with TRBJ2-5; 8 bases fit TRBD2. V dropped 4 bases and J dropped 5; count of bases not matched to a gene: 13. Per the germline V gene, CDR1 is SGHRS and CDR2 is YFSETQ. The CDR3 consists of 16 residues. This CDR3 is CASSAKFGTRDETQYF. In nucleotides, the CDR3 is TGCGCCAGCAGCGCCAAGTTCGGGACTAGGGACGAGACCCAGTACTTC.

CDR3 sequence (DNA): TGTGCCAGCGGCAATCAGCCCCAGCATTTT. Its protein product is CASGNQPQHF. V usage is TRBV12-3 or TRBV12-4 and J usage is TRBJ1-5, with D unclear. The CDR3 is 10 amino acids. V was clipped by 8 bases and J by 2 bases, with 1 base between them.

This chain joins TRBV2 and TRBJ2-3; 9 bases are shared with TRBD2. The CDR3 is made up of 16 amino acids. The V and J ends lost 6 bases and 4 bases, in that order; junction bases with no gene match: 11. Germline V gives CDR1 SNHLY, CDR2 FYNNEI. CDR3 in amino acids: CASSVLGTSWADTQYF. The CDR3 DNA sequence: TGTGCCAGCAGCGTCCTCGGGACTAGCTGGGCAGATACGCAGTATTTT. The entire variable domain, with the rest obtained from reference TRBV2 and TRBJ2-3, is as follows: EPEVTQTPSHQVTQMGQEVILRCVPISNHLYFYWYRQILGQKVEFLVSFYNNEISEKSEIFDDQFSVERPDGSNFTLKIRSTKLEDSAMYFCASSVLGTSWADTQYFGPGTRLTVL.